The rows below give T cell receptor beta chains drawn from one sample of a study of blood T cells in healthy people across ages. TCRdb redid the calling of the 5' RACE reads with MiXCR, one entry per CDR3 protein. The table records roughly 700,000 distinct CDR3 sequences, approximately 50% of them present only once. Material: blood. These receptor sequences come from a woman aged 60-70 years in good health. CDR3s include the opening cysteine and the closing phenylalanine or tryptophan. D genes are given only for firm matches. Clone size is given for some rows only: seen once, a few or many times, or a class if the clone is expanded.

j_gene: TRBJ1-2; d_gene: -; v_gene: TRBV10-3; abundance: -; CDR3aa: CAISGPFARYTF; CDR3nt: TGTGCCATCAGTGGACCCTTTGCCAGGTACACCTTC
j_gene: TRBJ2-7; d_gene: TRBD1; v_gene: TRBV7-2; abundance: few; CDR3aa: CASSEGQGISYEQYF; CDR3nt: TGTGCCAGCAGCGAGGGACAGGGGATCTCCTACGAGCAGTACTTC
j_gene: TRBJ2-7; d_gene: -; v_gene: TRBV10-3; abundance: -; CDR3aa: CANLEGRLTYEQYF; CDR3nt: TGTGCCAACTTAGAGGGACGGTTAACCTACGAGCAGTACTTC
j_gene: TRBJ1-1; d_gene: TRBD1; v_gene: TRBV28; abundance: -; CDR3aa: CASRSSDRAGQAFF; CDR3nt: TGTGCCAGCAGATCTTCGGACAGGGCCGGTCAGGCTTTCTTT
j_gene: TRBJ2-1; d_gene: TRBD2; v_gene: TRBV5-6; abundance: few; CDR3aa: CASRSGLAGAENNEQFF; CDR3nt: TGTGCCAGCAGATCAGGACTAGCGGGAGCAGAAAACAATGAGCAGTTCTTC
j_gene: TRBJ2-1; d_gene: -; v_gene: TRBV12-3/TRBV12-4; abundance: few; CDR3aa: CASSGGLYNEQFF; CDR3nt: TGTGCCAGCAGTGGAGGACTCTACAATGAGCAGTTCTTC
j_gene: TRBJ1-2; d_gene: -; v_gene: TRBV18; abundance: -; CDR3aa: CASSPLRETIPDYGYTF; CDR3nt: TGTGCCAGCTCACCTTTGAGGGAAACGATACCGGATTATGGCTACACCTTC
j_gene: TRBJ2-5; d_gene: -; v_gene: TRBV4-2; abundance: many; CDR3aa: CASSQEGGSRETQYF; CDR3nt: TGTGCCAGCAGCCAAGAAGGAGGCAGCAGGGAGACCCAGTACTTC
j_gene: TRBJ2-2; d_gene: -; v_gene: TRBV29-1; abundance: once; CDR3aa: CSGASGGELFF; CDR3nt: TGCAGCGGGGCCTCCGGAGGGGAGCTGTTTTTT
j_gene: TRBJ2-2; d_gene: TRBD2; v_gene: TRBV7-2; abundance: -; CDR3aa: CASSSDSASGSAGELFF; CDR3nt: TGTGCCAGCAGCTCCGACTCCGCTAGCGGGAGTGCCGGGGAGCTGTTTTTT
j_gene: TRBJ2-3; d_gene: TRBD2; v_gene: TRBV20-1; abundance: -; CDR3aa: CSARVLAGASTDTQYF; CDR3nt: TGCAGTGCTAGAGTTTTAGCGGGAGCTTCCACAGATACGCAGTATTTT
j_gene: TRBJ2-4; d_gene: TRBD1; v_gene: TRBV29-1; abundance: -; CDR3aa: CSVPGQGASSEYF; CDR3nt: TGCAGCGTACCGGGACAGGGGGCATCTTCCGAGTACTTC
j_gene: TRBJ2-3; d_gene: -; v_gene: TRBV4-2; abundance: -; CDR3aa: CASSQDAASTDTQYF; CDR3nt: TGTGCCAGCAGCCAAGATGCCGCTAGCACAGATACGCAGTATTTT
j_gene: TRBJ1-4; d_gene: -; v_gene: TRBV12-3/TRBV12-4; abundance: -; CDR3aa: CASSFRGRGEKLFF; CDR3nt: TGTGCCAGCAGTTTCCGAGGAAGGGGTGAAAAACTGTTTTTT
j_gene: TRBJ2-3; d_gene: -; v_gene: TRBV7-2; abundance: once; CDR3aa: CASSLGDNLRTDTQYF; CDR3nt: TGTGCCAGCAGCTTGGGCGACAATTTACGCACAGATACGCAGTATTTT
j_gene: TRBJ2-7; d_gene: -; v_gene: TRBV5-8; abundance: -; CDR3aa: CASSANVIYEQYF; CDR3nt: TGTGCCAGCAGCGCAAACGTTATCTACGAGCAGTACTTC
j_gene: TRBJ2-3; d_gene: -; v_gene: TRBV21-1; abundance: -; CDR3aa: CASSSRLATDTQYF; CDR3nt: TGTGCCAGCAGCAGCCGACTAGCAACAGATACGCAGTATTTT
j_gene: TRBJ2-1; d_gene: -; v_gene: TRBV6-6; abundance: -; CDR3aa: CASRSQGRDYNEQFF; CDR3nt: TGTGCCAGCAGGTCTCAGGGAAGAGACTACAATGAGCAGTTCTTC
j_gene: TRBJ1-5; d_gene: -; v_gene: TRBV7-2; abundance: -; CDR3aa: CASSFGRISNQPQHF; CDR3nt: TGTGCCAGCAGCTTCGGACGGATTAGCAATCAGCCCCAGCATTTT
j_gene: TRBJ2-7; d_gene: -; v_gene: TRBV7-9; abundance: few; CDR3aa: CASSLTGGTTEQYF; CDR3nt: TGTGCCAGCAGCTTGACGGGCGGGACGACCGAGCAGTACTTC
j_gene: TRBJ1-6; d_gene: -; v_gene: TRBV12-3/TRBV12-4; abundance: few; CDR3aa: CASSLELLSSYNSPLHF; CDR3nt: TGTGCCAGCAGTTTAGAACTCCTTAGCTCCTATAATTCACCCCTCCACTTT
j_gene: TRBJ2-7; d_gene: -; v_gene: TRBV5-1; abundance: -; CDR3aa: CASSQGAGTGYEQYF; CDR3nt: TGCGCCAGCAGCCAAGGGGCAGGGACCGGATACGAGCAGTACTTC
j_gene: TRBJ2-7; d_gene: -; v_gene: TRBV7-2; abundance: -; CDR3aa: CASSLSPSTYEQYF; CDR3nt: TGTGCCAGCAGCTTAAGTCCGTCTACCTACGAGCAGTACTTC
j_gene: TRBJ1-2; d_gene: -; v_gene: TRBV27; abundance: -; CDR3aa: CASSLLNSGVYGYTF; CDR3nt: TGTGCCAGCAGTTTATTAAACTCGGGGGTCTATGGCTACACCTTC
j_gene: TRBJ1-1; d_gene: -; v_gene: TRBV29-1; abundance: -; CDR3aa: CSVSRDLKRGTEAFF; CDR3nt: TGCAGCGTATCCCGGGACCTCAAGCGAGGCACTGAAGCTTTCTTT
j_gene: TRBJ2-7; d_gene: TRBD1; v_gene: TRBV29-1; abundance: few; CDR3aa: CSVSDRGGHEQYF; CDR3nt: TGCAGCGTCTCGGACAGGGGTGGTCACGAGCAGTACTTC
j_gene: TRBJ1-2; d_gene: TRBD1; v_gene: TRBV7-9; abundance: -; CDR3aa: CASSQTGGRPYGYTF; CDR3nt: TGTGCCAGCAGCCAAACAGGGGGGCGGCCTTATGGCTACACCTTC
j_gene: TRBJ1-4; d_gene: -; v_gene: TRBV20-1; abundance: few; CDR3aa: CSAERAGRPQGFGEKLFF; CDR3nt: TGCAGTGCCGAGCGTGCCGGGCGACCCCAGGGATTCGGAGAAAAACTGTTTTTT
j_gene: TRBJ2-3; d_gene: TRBD2; v_gene: TRBV20-1; abundance: few; CDR3aa: CSAFLGGRGTDTQYF; CDR3nt: TGCAGTGCTTTCCTCGGAGGGAGGGGCACAGATACGCAGTATTTT
j_gene: TRBJ2-1; d_gene: -; v_gene: TRBV7-9; abundance: -; CDR3aa: CASSSPSTRGMNEQFF; CDR3nt: TGTGCCAGCAGCTCCCCCTCGACTAGGGGCATGAATGAGCAGTTCTTC
j_gene: TRBJ2-5; d_gene: -; v_gene: TRBV3-1; abundance: -; CDR3aa: CASSQDRVSSYQETQYF; CDR3nt: TGTGCCAGCAGCCAAGATCGGGTTAGCAGCTACCAAGAGACCCAGTACTTC
j_gene: TRBJ1-1; d_gene: -; v_gene: TRBV12-3/TRBV12-4; abundance: -; CDR3aa: CATQTDMNTEAFF; CDR3nt: TGTGCCACCCAGACGGACATGAACACTGAAGCTTTCTTT
j_gene: TRBJ1-2; d_gene: -; v_gene: TRBV20-1; abundance: -; CDR3aa: CSARARVFYGYTF; CDR3nt: TGCAGTGCTAGAGCCAGGGTTTTCTATGGCTACACCTTC
j_gene: TRBJ2-5; d_gene: TRBD2; v_gene: TRBV20-1; abundance: -; CDR3aa: CSAGGTSGKETQYF; CDR3nt: TGCAGTGCAGGCGGGACTAGCGGGAAAGAGACCCAGTACTTC
j_gene: TRBJ2-7; d_gene: -; v_gene: TRBV7-2; abundance: once; CDR3aa: CASSARSRTERSYEQYF; CDR3nt: TGTGCCAGCAGCGCCAGATCCAGGACGGAGCGCTCCTACGAGCAGTACTTC